This is a list of T cell receptor beta chains from one sample in a study of cytomegalovirus exposure and HLA in healthy donors. The data were produced by immunoSEQ multiplex PCR, yet TCRdb's version contains in-frame clones alone and is incomplete. The table has 100,000 to 120,000 clones, approximately 83% seen once; the top ten hold 2.5%. Sequenced material: PBMCs. The receptor source for this set is a woman younger than 30 in good health and CMV-seronegative. Each CDR3 is given with its conserved first and last residue. A D gene is named only where the DNA matches it firmly. Some rows have no size entry. The others give once, few or many, or a class for an expanded clone.

j_gene | v_gene | abundance | d_gene | CDR3nt | CDR3aa
TRBJ2-3 | TRBV9 | - | TRBD2 | TGTGCCAGCAGTTATAGCGGGAGCACAGATACGCAGTATTTT | CASSYSGSTDTQYF
TRBJ2-2 | TRBV4-2 | - | - | TGTGCCAGCAGCCAAGAGTTGGGGGGTTCGACCGGGGAGCTGTTTTTT | CASSQELGGSTGELFF
TRBJ1-1 | TRBV25-1 | - | - | TGTGCCAGCAGTGCTTTGGTACCAGGGGTTTTGAACACTGAAGCTTTCTTT | CASSALVPGVLNTEAFF
TRBJ1-6 | TRBV6-1 | - | - | TGTGCCAGCAGCGTACAGGGAGATAATTCACCCCTCCACTTT | CASSVQGDNSPLHF
TRBJ2-1 | TRBV5-1 | once | TRBD2 | TGCGCCAGCAGCTTAGGGGAGGGGCTCGACAATGAGCAGTTCTTC | CASSLGEGLDNEQFF
TRBJ2-5 | TRBV27 | - | TRBD1 | TGTGCCAGCAGTAGCCGGGACAGTATGGAGACCCAGTACTTC | CASSSRDSMETQYF
TRBJ1-2 | TRBV6-5 | - | - | TGTGCCAGCAGTTACGCCAGACAGCTGCACTTC | CASSYARQLHF
TRBJ1-2 | TRBV4-2 | - | TRBD1 | TGTGCCAGCAGCCAAGTCCCCGGGACAGACTATGGCTACACCTTC | CASSQVPGTDYGYTF
TRBJ2-1 | TRBV7-8 | - | - | TGTGCCAGCAGCCAAAACAGGGTGAATGCGTTGAGTGAGCAGTTCTTC | CASSQNRVNALSEQFF
TRBJ2-5 | TRBV4-2 | - | TRBD2 | TGTGCCAGCAGCCAACTGAGTAGCGGGGGTACGGAGACCCGGTACTTC | CASSQLSSGGTETRYF
TRBJ1-2 | TRBV6-1 | few | - | TGTGCCAGCAGTGAGGGCCAGAGTTATGGCTACACCTTC | CASSEGQSYGYTF
TRBJ1-2 | TRBV28 | - | - | TGTGCCAGCAGTTTGTTCGCGGGGCTTGGCTACACCTTC | CASSLFAGLGYTF
TRBJ2-2 | TRBV11-3 | - | TRBD2 | TGTGCCAGCAGCTCGCGGGGGGTAAGGGACACCGGGGAGCTGTTTTTT | CASSSRGVRDTGELFF
TRBJ1-1 | TRBV7-2 | - | - | TGTGCCAGCAGCCTTTATGGGGGGGCCGAAGCTTTCTTT | CASSLYGGAEAFF
TRBJ2-4 | TRBV5-1 | - | - | TGCGCCAGCAGCTTGGCCCGGACACAGGGAACAAACATTCAGTACTTC | CASSLARTQGTNIQYF
TRBJ2-1 | TRBV29-1 | - | - | TGCAGCGTTGGGGGACTGGCCCTTGACATGACGGAGCAGTTCTTC | CSVGGLALDMTEQFF
TRBJ2-1 | TRBV5-1 | - | TRBD1 | TGCGCCAGCAGCTTAGGGACAGGGGGTTACAATGAGCAGTTCTTC | CASSLGTGGYNEQFF
TRBJ2-4 | TRBV29-1 | - | - | TGCAGCGTTGAAGAGGAAGGGGGAGGGGCCAAAAACATTCAGTACTTC | CSVEEEGGGAKNIQYF
TRBJ2-5 | TRBV6-1 | - | - | TGTGCCAGCAGACAGAACAGGGGACTTGAGACCCAGTACTTC | CASRQNRGLETQYF
TRBJ1-4 | TRBV7-6 | - | - | TGTGCCAGCAGCCGCGGACAGAATAATGAAAAACTGTTTTTT | CASSRGQNNEKLFF
TRBJ2-3 | TRBV5-1 | - | TRBD2 | TGCGCCAGCAGCTCTAGCGGGGGGCCAGATACGCAGTATTTT | CASSSSGGPDTQYF
TRBJ2-3 | TRBV5-1 | - | - | TGCGCCAGCAGCCTGGTGTCGGGGGAGAGCACAGATACGCAGTATTTT | CASSLVSGESTDTQYF
TRBJ1-2 | TRBV10-3 | - | TRBD1 | TGTGCCATCAGGCCACGGCAGGGGGCGGAAGGCTACACCTTC | CAIRPRQGAEGYTF